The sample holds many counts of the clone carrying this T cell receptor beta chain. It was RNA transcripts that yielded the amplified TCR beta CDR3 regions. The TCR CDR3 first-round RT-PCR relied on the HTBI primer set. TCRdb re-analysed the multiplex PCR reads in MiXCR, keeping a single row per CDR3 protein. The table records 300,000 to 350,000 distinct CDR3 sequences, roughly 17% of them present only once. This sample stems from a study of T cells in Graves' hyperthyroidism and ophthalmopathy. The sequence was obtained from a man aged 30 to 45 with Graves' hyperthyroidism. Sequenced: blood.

CDR3 residues: CASSIDQETQYF. In nucleotides, the CDR3 is TGTGCCAGTAGTATCGACCAAGAGACCCAGTACTTC. This chain connects TRBV19 to TRBJ2-5; D ambiguous. The CDR3 sequence is 12 residues long. Germline V lookup: CDR1 LNHDA, CDR2 SQIVND (reference sequence). Trimming removed 3 bases from V and 0 bases from J, with 2 bases in between.